Described below is a single TCR beta chain sequence and its context. Its antigen is unidentified. The repertoire was sequenced with immunoSEQ multiplex PCR; TCRdb's copy has only in-frame clones and lacks some. The sample carries 10,000 to 14,000 clones, around 75% recorded once. The data belong to a study of PD-1 blockade in classical Hodgkin lymphoma. The overall study: Patients were infused with nivolumab 3 mg/kg every 2 weeks. Study-wide results and caveats: With CD4+ cells, TCR diversity rose significantly by C4D1, but not with CD8+ cells. Exclusion was applied to patients who started nivolumab under 1 year after ASCT.

This CDR3 spans 13 amino acids. The ends were cut back, 1 base at V and 4 bases at J, with 5 bases in the middle. Germline V gives CDR1 SGHVS, CDR2 FQNEAQ. Every patient had relapsed following autologous stem cell transplantation, and cohorts differed in brentuximab vedotin exposure. The origin of this receptor is a human donor with classical Hodgkin lymphoma. The chain employs TRBV7-8 and TRBJ1-3; D gene ambiguous. Sequencing used peripheral blood mononuclear cells (PBMCs), obtained at baseline. The CDR3 loop reads CASSLGRGNTIYF. CDR3 coding DNA: TGTGCCAGCAGCTTAGGGAGGGGAAACACCATATATTTT. The entire variable domain, with the rest obtained from reference TRBV7-8 and TRBJ1-3, is as follows: GAGVSQSPRYKVAKRGQDVALRCDPISGHVSLFWYQQALGQGPEFLTYFQNEAQLDKSGLPSDRFFAERPEGSVSTLKIQRTQQEDSAVYLCASSLGRGNTIYFGEGSWLTVV.